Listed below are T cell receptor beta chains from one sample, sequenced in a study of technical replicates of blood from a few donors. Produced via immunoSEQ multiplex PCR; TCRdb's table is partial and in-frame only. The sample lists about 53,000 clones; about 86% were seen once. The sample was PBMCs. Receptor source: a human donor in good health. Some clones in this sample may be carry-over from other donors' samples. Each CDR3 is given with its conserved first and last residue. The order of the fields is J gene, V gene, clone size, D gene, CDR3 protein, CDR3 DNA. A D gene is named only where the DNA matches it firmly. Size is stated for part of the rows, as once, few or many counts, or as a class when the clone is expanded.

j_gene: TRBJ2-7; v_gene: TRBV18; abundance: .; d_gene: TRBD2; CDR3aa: CASSPQGLAGSYEQYF; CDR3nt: TGTGCCAGCTCACCACAGGGACTAGCGGGTTCCTACGAGCAGTACTTC
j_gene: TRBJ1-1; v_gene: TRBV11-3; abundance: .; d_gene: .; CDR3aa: CASSLEPGTEAFF; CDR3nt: TGTGCCAGCAGCTTAGAGCCCGGGACTGAAGCTTTCTTT
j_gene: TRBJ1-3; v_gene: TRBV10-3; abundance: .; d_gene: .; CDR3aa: CAISVAGGSGNTIYF; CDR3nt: TGTGCCATCAGTGTGGCGGGGGGCTCTGGAAACACCATATATTTT
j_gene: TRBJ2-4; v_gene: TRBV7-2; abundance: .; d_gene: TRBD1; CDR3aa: CASSLNSGTESGKNIQYF; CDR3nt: TGTGCCAGCAGCCTAAATTCCGGGACAGAAAGCGGCAAAAACATTCAGTACTTC
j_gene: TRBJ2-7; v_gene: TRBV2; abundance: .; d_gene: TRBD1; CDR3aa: CASTGTGGIYEQYF; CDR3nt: TGTGCCAGCACTGGGACAGGGGGGATCTACGAGCAGTACTTC
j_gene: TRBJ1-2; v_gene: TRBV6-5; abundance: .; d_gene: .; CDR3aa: CASSYQGGGGYTF; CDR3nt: TGTGCCAGCAGTTACCAAGGCGGGGGGGGCTACACCTTC
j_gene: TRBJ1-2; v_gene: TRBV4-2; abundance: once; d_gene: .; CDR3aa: CASSSAQDLDYGYTF; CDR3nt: TGTGCCAGCAGTTCCGCACAGGATCTCGACTATGGCTACACCTTC
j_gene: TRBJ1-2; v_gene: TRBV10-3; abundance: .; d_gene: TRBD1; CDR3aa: CAISGTGPYGYTF; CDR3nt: TGTGCCATCAGTGGGACAGGACCCTATGGCTACACCTTC
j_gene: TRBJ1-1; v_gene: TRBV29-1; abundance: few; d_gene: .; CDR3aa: CSVDRIMNTEAFF; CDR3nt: TGCAGCGTTGACAGGATAATGAACACTGAAGCTTTCTTT
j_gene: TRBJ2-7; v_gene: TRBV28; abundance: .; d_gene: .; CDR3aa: CASKSPQGRYEQYF; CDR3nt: TGTGCCAGCAAGAGTCCACAGGGTCGCTACGAGCAGTACTTC
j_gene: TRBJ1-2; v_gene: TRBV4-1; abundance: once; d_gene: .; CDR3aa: CASSQEGGGRTFYGYTF; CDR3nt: TGCGCCAGCAGCCAAGAAGGTGGAGGCAGGACCTTCTATGGCTACACCTTC
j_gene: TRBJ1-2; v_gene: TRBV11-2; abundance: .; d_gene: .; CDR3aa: CASSLVSGASYGYTF; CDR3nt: TGTGCCAGCAGCTTAGTCTCGGGAGCCAGCTATGGCTACACCTTC
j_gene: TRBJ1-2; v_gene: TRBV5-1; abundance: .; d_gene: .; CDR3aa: CASSASRGNYGYTF; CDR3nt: TGCGCCAGCAGCGCGTCAAGGGGCAACTATGGCTACACCTTC
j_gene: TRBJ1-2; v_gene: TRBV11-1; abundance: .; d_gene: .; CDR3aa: CASSLSRGHGYTF; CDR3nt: TGTGCCAGCAGCTTATCCAGGGGTCACGGCTACACCTTC
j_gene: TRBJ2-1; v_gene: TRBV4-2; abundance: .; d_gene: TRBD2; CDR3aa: CASSQLAVSSYNEQFF; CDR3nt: TGTGCCAGCAGCCAACTAGCGGTAAGCTCCTACAATGAGCAGTTCTTC
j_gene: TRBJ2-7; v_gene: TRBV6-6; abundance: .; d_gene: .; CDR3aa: CASSYTGEQYF; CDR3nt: TGTGCCAGCAGCTATACGGGGGAGCAGTACTTC